The 24 T cell receptor beta chains below come from one sample, sequenced in a study of T cell responses to AZD1222 COVID-19 vaccine. Sequencing used immunoSEQ multiplex PCR; TCRdb keeps in-frame clones, though not all of them. This table holds about 150,000 clones, roughly nine tenths found once. The specimen comprised peripheral blood, sampled 28 days after the second AZD1222 dose. The receptor set was obtained from an adult who received the AZD1222 COVID-19 vaccine.

V and J are TRBV4-1 and TRBJ1-4; 9 bases map to TRBD1. Germline CDR1 reads MGHRA; CDR2 reads YSYEKL. The CDR3 covers 15 residues. J was trimmed by 7 bases and V by 4 bases; bases with no gene match: 7. CDR3 sequence reads: CASSLSGTGSEKLFF. In DNA form, the CDR3 reads TGCGCCAGCAGCCTTTCCGGGACAGGGAGTGAAAAACTGTTTTTT.

This sequence joins TRBV5-1 and TRBJ2-1; a possible D gene is TRBD2 (6 bases). The CDR3 extends over 15 amino acids. Per germline, CDR1 SGHRS and CDR2 YFSETQ. V dropped 1 base and J dropped 2 bases, with 10 bases sitting between them. The CDR3 region is CASSLRSGTYNEQFF. The CDR3 DNA follows: TGCGCCAGCAGCTTGCGTAGCGGCACCTACAATGAGCAGTTCTTC.

CDR3 in amino acids: CASRGNGGEGGYTF. CDR3 DNA: TGTGCCAGCAGGGGAAATGGGGGAGAGGGTGGCTACACCTTC. This chain links TRBV9 with TRBJ1-2, with D possibly TRBD1 on 5 matching bases. This CDR3 region has 14 residues. Germline V gene sequence: CDR1 SGDLS, CDR2 YYNGEE. Trimming shortened V by 5 bases and J by 7 bases, and 18 bases separated the two germline ends.

This clone has only a few counts. The V call is TRBV9, the J call TRBJ2-1; the match to TRBD2 covers 10 bases. The CDR3 contains 15 residues. The V gene's germline CDR1 is SGDLS and CDR2 YYNGEE. J gave up 5 bases and V 5 bases, and 7 bases lay outside the gene matches. The CDR3 DNA follows: TGTGCCAGCAGTCCCAGCGGGAGGGATAACAATGAGCAGTTCTTC. This encodes CASSPSGRDNNEQFF.

The gene calls are TRBV25-1 and TRBJ2-1; 8 bases are a match to TRBD2. J gave up 1 base and V 3 bases, and 8 bases lay outside the gene matches. The CDR3 length is 17 residues. CDR1 is MGHDK, CDR2 SYGVNS, per germline. The CDR3 here is CASSDPKRGPSYNEQFF. The CDR3 coding sequence is TGTGCCAGCAGTGACCCCAAGCGGGGGCCATCCTACAATGAGCAGTTCTTC.

This sequence joins TRBV3-1 (or the pseudogene TRBV3-2) and TRBJ1-3; no reliable D call. Per germline, CDR1 LGHDT and CDR2 YNNKEL (reference sequence). The length of the CDR3 is 12 residues. V lost 7 bases and J lost 4, with 8 bases in between. CDR3 nucleotide sequence: TGTGCCAGCACCATAGAGGGAAACACCATATATTTT. Translated: CASTIEGNTIYF.

The chain couples TRBV9 to TRBJ1-2, with D possibly TRBD1 on 6 matching bases. The CDR3 covers 12 residues. V gave up 4 bases and J gave up 7 bases, with 11 bases separating them. Looked up from germline, CDR1 is SGDLS and CDR2 is YYNGEE. The CDR3 DNA reads as TGTGCCAGCAGCCCGTCGGACAGTGGCTACACCTTC. As protein: CASSPSDSGYTF. Together with reference TRBV9 and TRBJ1-2, the CDR3 gives the full variable domain: DSGVTQTPKHLITATGQRVTLRCSPRSGDLSVYWYQQSLDQGLQFLIQYYNGEERAKGNILERFSAQQFPDLHSELNLSSLELGDSALYFCASSPSDSGYTFGSGTRLTVV.

V is TRBV19 and J is TRBJ2-3; no clear D. The V gene lost 5 bases and the J gene lost 6 bases, with 15 bases spanning the gap. The length of the CDR3 is 14 residues. CDR1 is LNHDA, CDR2 SQIVND, per germline (reference sequence). DNA of the CDR3: TGTGCCAGTAGTTCATGGACCCTGCCTGATACGCAGTATTTT. It encodes CASSSWTLPDTQYF.

V gene TRBV2 combines with J gene TRBJ2-7; unclear D gene. Trimming stripped 6 bases from V and 5 bases from J, with 14 bases between. The germline CDR1 and CDR2 sequences are SNHLY and FYNNEI. CDR3 size: 13 residues. This chain's CDR3 is CASSEKSYDEQYF. The CDR3 DNA is TGTGCCAGCAGCGAGAAGTCCTACGACGAGCAGTACTTC.

This chain joins TRBV6-1 and TRBJ1-2; weak D call: TRBD1 (6 bases). V was pared by 2 bases and J by 8 bases, with 9 bases between. CDR1 and CDR2 from the germline V gene are MNHNS and SASEGT. CDR3 length: 12 residues. DNA for the CDR3: TGTGCCAGCAGTGAAACAGGGTTCGGCTACACCTTC. It yields the protein CASSETGFGYTF.

The chain employs TRBV28 and TRBJ2-2, with 7 bases matching TRBD1. The CDR3 spans 14 residues. After removal of 3 bases from V and 6 bases from J, the junction contained 4 bases not matched to a gene. The germline V gene has CDR1 MDHEN and CDR2 SYDVKM. The CDR3 DNA follows: TGTGCCAGCAGTTTCGACAGGGTATCCGGGGAGCTGTTTTTT. Amino acids: CASSFDRVSGELFF. Combining the CDR3 with reference TRBV28 and TRBJ2-2 gives the whole variable domain DVKVTQSSRYLVKRTGEKVFLECVQDMDHENMFWYRQDPGLGLRLIYFSYDVKMKEKGDIPEGYSVSREKKERFSLILESASTNQTSMYLCASSFDRVSGELFFGEGSRLTVL.

This clone was recorded only once. V usage is TRBV2 and J usage is TRBJ2-3; D call uncertain. CDR3 size: 16 residues. V was cut by 4 bases and J by 3 bases, with 17 bases left in between. Per the germline V gene, CDR1 is SNHLY and CDR2 is FYNNEI. The CDR3 DNA reads as TGTGCCAGCAGTGTACTTCGTTTGAAGGGTACAGATACGCAGTATTTT. Residues: CASSVLRLKGTDTQYF.

This clone was counted only a few times. The chain is built from TRBV7-9 and TRBJ2-7; 8 bases are a match to TRBD1. The J segment lost 11 bases and the V segment lost 5 bases, leaving 8 bases of the junction unmatched. The germline CDR1 and CDR2 sequences are SEHNR and FQNEAQ (reference sequence). This CDR3 contains 12 residues. The CDR3 reads CASSAQRGQEYF. The CDR3 DNA follows: TGTGCCAGCAGCGCTCAGAGGGGACAGGAGTACTTC.

Notes on this clone: Other DNA sequences in the same sample also yield this CDR3. The rearrangement joins TRBV3-1 (or the pseudogene TRBV3-2) to TRBJ1-1; D is undetermined. The V gene's germline CDR1 is LGHDT and CDR2 YNNKEL (reference sequence). CDR3 length: 12 residues. V gave up 3 bases and J gave up 0 bases, with 2 bases separating them. For the CDR3, the DNA is TGTGCCAGCAGCCAGGTGAACACTGAAGCTTTCTTT. Its translation: CASSQVNTEAFF.

The chain has TRBV5-8 and TRBJ2-1; the D gene is possibly TRBD2 (6 bases). This CDR3 is 15 amino acids long. Trimming left V 2 bases short and J 2 bases short, with 11 bases between. CDR1 is SGHTS and CDR2 is YDEGEE in the germline V gene. CDR3 region: CASSLGGRTYNEQFF. The CDR3 DNA reads as TGTGCCAGCAGCTTAGGTGGGAGGACCTACAATGAGCAGTTCTTC.

The J gene is TRBJ2-3, the V gene TRBV19; D is possibly TRBD1 (6 bases). CDR3 length: 15 amino acids. Germline CDR1 is LNHDA and CDR2 is SQIVND (reference sequence). The V and J ends lost 7 bases and 0 bases respectively, with 14 bases between them. In nucleotides, the CDR3 is TGTGCCAGTAACCTCAGGACAGCTAGCACAGATACGCAGTATTTT. The encoded protein is CASNLRTASTDTQYF. Full variable domain (missing parts from reference TRBV19 and TRBJ2-3): DGGITQSPKYLFRKEGQNVTLSCEQNLNHDAMYWYRQDPGQGLRLIYYSQIVNDFQKGDIAEGYSVSREKKESFPLTVTSAQKNPTAFYLCASNLRTASTDTQYFGPGTRLTVL.

The V and J genes are TRBV19 and TRBJ2-2; maybe TRBD1 (6 bases). The CDR3 spans 20 residues. The germline gives CDR1 LNHDA, CDR2 SQIVND (reference sequence). V was cut by 0 bases and J by 1 base, with 21 bases left in between. CDR3 residues: CASSIDFGRGPIENTGELFF. CDR3 DNA sequence: TGTGCCAGTAGTATAGATTTTGGCAGGGGCCCAATCGAGAACACCGGGGAGCTGTTTTTT.

V and J are TRBV12-1 and TRBJ1-5. TRBV12-1 is described as a pseudogene. CDR3 length: 10 amino acids. CDR3 bases: TGTGCCAGCAGCCGGATAGCCCAGCATTTT. Translating gives CASSRIAQHF.

This chain joins TRBV28 and TRBJ2-7; 11 bases fit TRBD1. Germline V CDR1 and CDR2: MDHEN, SYDVKM. This CDR3 has 15 residues. J gave up 7 bases and V 5 bases, and 10 bases lay outside the gene matches. The DNA of the CDR3 is TGTGCCAGCAGTAACCCCGGGACAGGGGGAGGTGAGCAGTACTTC. Its translation: CASSNPGTGGGEQYF. Drawing the rest from reference TRBV28 and TRBJ2-7, the complete variable domain is DVKVTQSSRYLVKRTGEKVFLECVQDMDHENMFWYRQDPGLGLRLIYFSYDVKMKEKGDIPEGYSVSREKKERFSLILESASTNQTSMYLCASSNPGTGGGEQYFGPGTRLTVT.

The chain has TRBV30 and TRBJ1-5; perhaps TRBD1 as D (6 bases). Germline CDR1 and CDR2: GTSNPN and SVGIG (reference sequence). CDR3 size: 15 residues. Trimming cost V 2 bases and J 7 bases, with 18 bases left between them. This CDR3 is CAWSPGQTRAQPQHF. The CDR3 DNA follows: TGTGCCTGGAGTCCAGGACAGACCCGGGCCCAGCCCCAGCATTTT.

The count of this clone is one. V gene TRBV7-9 combines with J gene TRBJ2-1; 13 bases align to TRBD2. Germline V lookup: CDR1 SEHNR, CDR2 FQNEAQ (reference sequence). CDR3 length equals 19 residues. Germline trimming cut 4 bases from V and 6 bases from J; bases unmatched to any gene: 15. The DNA of the CDR3 is TGTGCCAGCAGCTCAGGGGGGACTAGCGGGATTTCGAACTTCAATGAGCAGTTCTTC. This translates into CASSSGGTSGISNFNEQFF.

This chain uses TRBV7-3 with TRBJ2-5; TRBD1 might be the D (5 bases). Germline V gene data show CDR1 as SGHTA and CDR2 as FQGTGA. The CDR3 loop spans 16 amino acids. V lost 3 bases, J lost 2 bases, and 16 bases lay in between. The DNA of the CDR3 is TGTGCCAGCAGCTTCAAAGGGGAAAAACTTCAAGAGACCCAGTACTTC. Amino acid sequence: CASSFKGEKLQETQYF. The full variable domain, with the rest looked up from reference TRBV7-3 and TRBJ2-5, is GAGVSQTPSNKVTEKGKYVELRCDPISGHTALYWYRQSLGQGPEFLIYFQGTGAADDSGLPNDRFFAVRPEGSVSTLKIQRTERGDSAVYLCASSFKGEKLQETQYFGPGTRLLVL.

This clone appeared once. The genes are TRBV3-1 (or the pseudogene TRBV3-2) and TRBJ2-7, with 7 bases that match TRBD2. Unmatched junction bases numbered 5, after V lost 8 bases and J lost 1 base. Germline V gives CDR1 LGHDT, CDR2 YNNKEL (reference sequence). This CDR3 region has 13 residues. The CDR3 DNA follows: TGTGCCAGCCGGGGGGATAGGTCCTACGAGCAGTACTTC. It codes for CASRGDRSYEQYF.

The chain combines TRBV27 with TRBJ2-2; D is unresolved. Trimming removed 5 bases from V and 0 bases from J, with 1 base in between. The V gene's germline CDR1 is MNHEY and CDR2 SMNVEV (reference sequence). CDR3 size: 12 residues. CDR3 amino acids: CASSTNTGELFF. In nucleotides, the CDR3 is TGTGCCAGCAGTACGAACACCGGGGAGCTGTTTTTT.